This is a list of T cell receptor beta chains from one sample in a study of blood T cell repertoires in COVID-19. TCRdb's table, derived via immunoSEQ multiplex PCR, lists solely in-frame clones and lacks some. The sample lists 250,000 to 350,000 clones; roughly 85% were seen once. The sequencing sample was made of PBMCs or T cells enriched from blood (not recorded which). These receptors were obtained from a woman aged 25 to 39 who had recovered from COVID-19. Both conserved end residues are part of each CDR3. The order of the fields is V gene, J gene, D gene, clone size, CDR3 protein, CDR3 DNA. A D gene is named only where the DNA matches it firmly. Size is stated for part of the rows, as once, few or many counts, or as a class when the clone is expanded.

TRBV28	TRBJ2-7	TRBD1	NA	CATRRDRIGEQYF	TGTGCCACCCGCCGGGACAGGATAGGCGAGCAGTACTTC
TRBV5-4	TRBJ1-1	NA	NA	CASTLWAGNTEAFF	TGTGCCAGCACCCTTTGGGCAGGAAACACTGAAGCTTTCTTT
TRBV10-3	TRBJ1-2	NA	NA	CAISETQASGSYTF	TGTGCCATCAGTGAGACCCAGGCGTCCGGGAGCTACACCTTC
TRBV9	TRBJ1-1	NA	once	CASSVVTRGTEAFF	TGTGCCAGCAGCGTCGTTACCCGAGGAACTGAAGCTTTCTTT
TRBV29-1	TRBJ1-4	NA	NA	CSVVETTNEKLFF	TGCAGCGTTGTTGAGACAACTAATGAAAAACTGTTTTTT
TRBV28	TRBJ1-5	NA	NA	CASSLPGQGRVQPQHF	TGTGCCAGCAGTTTGCCAGGCCAGGGGAGGGTTCAGCCCCAGCATTTT
TRBV7-9	TRBJ1-2	NA	NA	CASSLGAATNYGYTF	TGTGCCAGCAGCTTAGGGGCAGCCACCAACTATGGCTACACCTTC
TRBV19	TRBJ2-2	NA	NA	CASIAGVSGELFF	TGTGCCAGTATCGCCGGGGTGTCCGGGGAGCTGTTTTTT
TRBV7-9	TRBJ1-4	NA	NA	CASSLASSFPTTNEKLFF	TGTGCCAGCAGCTTAGCGTCCTCTTTCCCTACAACTAATGAAAAACTGTTTTTT
TRBV5-1	TRBJ1-4	TRBD1	NA	CASSLAGQVQNEKLFF	TGCGCCAGCAGCTTGGCCGGACAGGTCCAGAATGAAAAACTGTTTTTT
TRBV7-8	TRBJ1-2	TRBD1	once	CASSLEQGTRGYTF	TGTGCCAGCAGCTTGGAACAGGGGACTAGGGGCTACACCTTC
TRBV7-2	TRBJ1-3	NA	few	CASSLGQSSSGNTIYF	TGTGCCAGCAGCTTGGGACAATCGAGCTCTGGAAACACCATATATTTT
TRBV20-1	TRBJ1-5	NA	NA	CSASAEGSNQPQHF	TGCAGTGCGAGTGCGGAGGGCAGCAATCAGCCCCAGCATTTT
TRBV28	TRBJ2-5	TRBD1	NA	CASSHPTGDETQYF	TGTGCCAGCAGTCATCCGACAGGGGATGAGACCCAGTACTTC
TRBV7-6	TRBJ2-3	NA	NA	CASSFSLSRDTQYF	TGTGCCAGCAGCTTCAGTCTTTCGAGGGATACGCAATATTTT
TRBV5-1	TRBJ1-4	NA	NA	CASSPTSAGEKLFF	TGCGCCAGCAGCCCGACATCTGCGGGTGAAAAACTGTTTTTT
TRBV5-1	TRBJ1-5	NA	NA	CASSSGLGKDQPQHF	TGCGCCAGCAGCTCAGGGCTGGGAAAGGATCAGCCCCAGCATTTT
TRBV7-3	TRBJ2-3	NA	NA	CASSPRVTDTDTQYF	TGTGCCAGCAGCCCCAGGGTAACGGACACAGATACGCAGTATTTT
TRBV7-9	TRBJ2-1	TRBD2	NA	CASSLVPSGGIHEQFF	TGTGCCAGCAGCTTAGTTCCTAGCGGGGGGATTCATGAGCAGTTCTTC
TRBV4-1	TRBJ1-1	NA	NA	CASSQTPLGRNTEAFF	TGCGCCAGCAGCCAGACGCCGTTGGGCCGAAACACTGAAGCTTTCTTT
TRBV7-2	TRBJ2-3	NA	NA	CASSSRGATIDTQYF	TGTGCCAGCAGCTCACGGGGGGCGACGATAGATACGCAGTATTTT
TRBV4-2	TRBJ1-3	NA	NA	CASSQETTAGNTIYF	TGTGCCAGCAGCCAAGAAACAACAGCTGGAAACACCATATATTTT
TRBV7-9	TRBJ1-2	NA	NA	CASSLDSRTTFAPNYGYTF	TGTGCCAGCAGCTTAGACAGTCGTACAACCTTCGCTCCTAACTATGGCTACACCTTC
TRBV30	TRBJ2-7	NA	NA	CAWSVGYEQYF	TGTGCCTGGAGTGTCGGCTACGAGCAGTACTTC
TRBV5-1	TRBJ2-7	TRBD1	NA	CASSNRDRGRRTYEQYF	TGCGCCAGCAGCAACCGGGACAGGGGGCGGAGAACCTACGAGCAGTACTTC
TRBV10-2	TRBJ1-1	NA	NA	CACQGTTNTEAFF	TGCGCCTGCCAAGGGACAACTAACACTGAAGCTTTCTTT
TRBV29-1	TRBJ1-1	NA	NA	CSVGPNAKNTEAFF	TGCAGCGTTGGCCCCAATGCGAAGAACACTGAAGCTTTCTTT
TRBV28	TRBJ2-7	NA	many	CASSLSGGVSSYEQYF	TGTGCCAGCAGTTTATCCGGGGGAGTGAGCTCCTACGAGCAGTACTTC
TRBV15	TRBJ1-5	NA	NA	CATSRDRSRSRDQPQHF	TGTGCCACCAGCAGAGATCGGAGCCGGTCACGGGATCAGCCCCAGCATTTT
TRBV9	TRBJ2-3	NA	NA	CASSGTQGYTQYF	TGTGCCAGCAGCGGGACTCAAGGCTATACGCAGTATTTT
TRBV4-1	TRBJ2-5	TRBD2	NA	CASSQLTSGETQYF	TGCGCCAGCAGCCAACTGACTAGCGGAGAGACCCAGTACTTC
TRBV11-2	TRBJ1-1	TRBD1	few	CASSYTGGFMNTEAFF	TGTGCCAGCAGCTATACAGGGGGATTCATGAACACTGAAGCTTTCTTT
TRBV29-1	TRBJ2-7	TRBD1	NA	CSTRQGSSYEQYF	TGCAGCACACGACAGGGGAGCTCCTACGAGCAGTACTTC
TRBV27	TRBJ2-7	NA	NA	CASSPGGGPYEQYF	TGTGCCAGCAGTCCTGGGGGAGGCCCTTACGAGCAGTACTTC
TRBV7-8	TRBJ1-2	TRBD1	NA	CASSFSTGGFYNYGYTF	TGTGCCAGCAGCTTTTCGACAGGGGGGTTTTATAACTATGGCTACACCTTC
TRBV28	TRBJ1-1	NA	NA	CASRTGPGTEAFF	TGTGCCAGCAGAACAGGGCCGGGCACTGAAGCTTTCTTT
TRBV10-1	TRBJ2-7	NA	once	CASSESSRGQYF	TGCGCCAGCAGTGAGTCGAGCAGGGGACAGTACTTC
TRBV27	TRBJ1-2	TRBD1	NA	CASSLYAGTAANYGYTF	TGTGCCAGCAGTTTATACGCCGGGACAGCAGCTAACTATGGCTACACCTTC
TRBV19	TRBJ2-2	TRBD1	NA	CASSIIQGAGTGELFF	TGTGCCAGTAGTATCATCCAGGGGGCGGGCACCGGGGAGCTGTTTTTT
TRBV9	TRBJ2-1	TRBD2	few	CASSSTRDYPEVEFF	TGTGCCAGCAGCTCGACCCGGGACTACCCTGAGGTAGAGTTCTTC
TRBV28	TRBJ1-4	TRBD1	few	CASNTQGATNEKLFF	TGTGCCAGCAATACCCAGGGGGCGACTAATGAAAAACTGTTTTTT